The clone carrying this T cell receptor beta chain was detected a few times. Reverse transcription of blood and skin TCR RNA was primed at alpha and beta constant regions. TCRdb re-called the 5' RACE reads through MiXCR, storing one row per CDR3 protein. The table has just over 25,000 distinct CDR3 sequences, roughly 25% seen once; the top ten hold around 1.9%. These data originate in a study of naive and memory T cell subsets. Whole-blood samples were around 2.3 ml of peripheral blood from healthy adult volunteers. Input was about 1 to 1,100 ng of DNase-treated total RNA without cell sorting. Per the germline V gene, CDR1 is DFQATT and CDR2 is SNEGSKA (reference sequence). The CDR3 contains 14 residues. The V gene end was trimmed by 5 bases and the J gene end by 5 bases; junction bases not matched to a gene: 11.

The TCR was taken from a female donor in good health. The rearrangement links TRBV20-1 to TRBJ1-1; the match to TRBD1 covers 7 bases. The CDR3 loop is CSAARGDSWTEAFF. In nucleotides, the CDR3 is TGCAGTGCTGCTAGAGGGGACAGTTGGACTGAAGCTTTCTTT.